A single sample is the source of the 22 T cell receptor beta chains below, sequenced in a study of shared clonotypes between healthy human individuals. The protocol was immunoSEQ multiplex PCR, while the TCRdb copy is restricted to in-frame clones and leaves out a portion. The repertoire holds about 2 million clones, with roughly 94% as singletons. Sample: naive CD4+ T cells sorted from blood. Subset specified: CD45RA+ positively selected. These receptors originate from a man younger than 30 in good health.

The chain employs TRBV7-2 and TRBJ1-1, with 12 bases identical to TRBD1. J lost 5 bases, V lost 1 base, and 5 bases had no gene match. This CDR3 is built from 16 residues. Germline V lookup: CDR1 SGHTA, CDR2 FQGNSA. The DNA of the CDR3 is TGTGCCAGCAGCTTAGGGGACAGGGGGCGCTGGACTGAAGCTTTCTTT. It encodes CASSLGDRGRWTEAFF.

Comment on this clone: The same CDR3 can be traced to other DNA sequences in this sample. The chain combines TRBV18 with TRBJ2-5, with D possibly being TRBD1 (6 bases). V shed 1 base and J shed 5 bases, with 11 bases lying between them. The CDR3 has 14 residues. Germline CDR1 reads KGHSH; CDR2 reads LQKENI. This CDR3 reads CASSPLKGGETQYF. The CDR3 region has the DNA TGTGCCAGCTCACCACTGAAAGGGGGTGAGACCCAGTACTTC.

V usage is TRBV2 and J usage is TRBJ1-2; D not resolved. Germline assignment: CDR1 SNHLY and CDR2 FYNNEI. The CDR3 covers 12 residues. V lost 4 bases and J 8 bases, leaving 11 bases between the germline ends. The CDR3 DNA follows: TGTGCCAGCAGTGTTTCAACAGACGGCTACACCTTC. It translates to CASSVSTDGYTF.

The J gene is TRBJ1-6, the V gene TRBV2; tentatively, D is TRBD1 (6 bases). Germline loops: CDR1 SNHLY, CDR2 FYNNEI. Trimming stripped 6 bases from V and 0 bases from J, with 12 bases between. This CDR3 region has 16 residues. CDR3 DNA sequence: TGTGCCAGCAGAGAGGACAGTTACTCCTATAATTCACCCCTCCACTTT. Translated, it gives CASREDSYSYNSPLHF.

Notes on this clone: At the DNA level, this CDR3 is encoded by other sequences in the same sample as well. The CDR3 DNA reads TGTGCCAGCAGCGGGCAGGGCCTGAACACTGAAGCTTTCTTT. Amino acids: CASSGQGLNTEAFF. The chain links TRBV2 to TRBJ1-1; D is possibly TRBD1 (5 bases). Per the germline V gene, CDR1 is SNHLY and CDR2 is FYNNEI. There are 14 residues in the CDR3. Trimming removed 6 bases at V and 0 bases at J, with 11 bases between.

The V gene is TRBV11-2, the J gene TRBJ1-2; 8 nucleotides match TRBD1. The junction had 1 base not matched to a gene; V was cut back by 1 base and J by 6 bases. The V gene's germline CDR1 is SGHAT and CDR2 FQNNGV. The CDR3 length is 13 residues. The CDR3: CASSLATGDGYTF. For the CDR3, the DNA is TGTGCCAGCAGCTTAGCGACAGGGGATGGCTACACCTTC.

This chain uses TRBV5-4 with TRBJ1-2; D unclear. CDR3 length: 15 residues. Trimming removed 5 bases from V and 4 bases from J, with 18 bases in between. Germline lookup yields CDR1 SGHNT and CDR2 YYREEE (reference sequence). The DNA of the CDR3 is TGTGCCAGCAGTGCCCCCCCGCCCATTTTCTATGGCTACACCTTC. Translated: CASSAPPPIFYGYTF.

The chain joins TRBV6-5 to TRBJ1-1; D remains ambiguous. Trimming pared 5 bases from V and 7 bases from J, leaving 8 bases between. CDR3 length: 11 residues. Germline V gives CDR1 MNHEY, CDR2 SVGAGI. Here the CDR3 DNA reads TGTGCCAGCAGTCGGAGAAATGAAGCTTTCTTT. Encoded protein: CASSRRNEAFF.

Of note for this clone: The same CDR3 is also encoded by other DNA sequences in this sample. The V gene is TRBV5-1, the J gene TRBJ2-2; D gene ambiguous. Germline CDR1 SGHRS, CDR2 YFSETQ. This CDR3 contains 15 residues. Trimming shortened V by 0 bases and J by 0 bases, and 6 bases separated the two germline ends. The CDR3: CASSLGPPNTGELFF. The CDR3 DNA is TGCGCCAGCAGCTTGGGGCCGCCGAACACCGGGGAGCTGTTTTTT.

The V and J genes are TRBV7-2 and TRBJ1-6; 8 nucleotides align to TRBD1. After removal of 4 bases from V and 8 bases from J, the junction contained 7 bases not matched to a gene. Germline V CDR1 and CDR2: SGHTA, FQGNSA. The CDR3 runs 15 residues. DNA of the CDR3: TGTGCCAGCAGCTCCCGACAGGGGTCTTATTCACCCCTCCACTTT. It specifies CASSSRQGSYSPLHF.

Concerning this clone: A much bigger clone sits one base away, suggesting this may be a read error. The chain carries TRBV7-2 and TRBJ2-1, with D uncertain. The germline gives CDR1 SGHTA, CDR2 FQGNSA. The CDR3 runs 13 residues. V was trimmed by 5 bases and J by 15 bases, leaving 20 bases between them. CDR3 nucleotide sequence: TGTGCCAGCAGCCTCCTAACAGCTCAAGGTCCGTTCTTC. Protein sequence: CASSLLTAQGPFF.

This clone showed up just once. This chain uses TRBV5-4 with TRBJ2-3, with D perhaps matching TRBD2 (6 bases). Germline V gives CDR1 SGHNT, CDR2 YYREEE (reference sequence). CDR3 length equals 16 residues. Trimming pared 0 bases from V and 0 bases from J, leaving 11 bases between. The CDR3 DNA reads TGTGCCAGCAGCTTGGGGTGGAGGGGTAGCACAGATACGCAGTATTTT. The encoded protein is CASSLGWRGSTDTQYF.

The V call is TRBV30, the J call TRBJ1-2, with D possibly being TRBD1 (6 bases). The germline gives CDR1 GTSNPN, CDR2 SVGIG (reference sequence). The CDR3 runs to 13 residues. V lost 2 bases, J lost 6 bases, and 13 bases lay in between. The chain's CDR3 is CAWSIGGGHGYTF. In DNA, the CDR3 is TGTGCCTGGAGTATAGGCGGGGGGCATGGCTACACCTTC.

V and J are TRBV5-3 and TRBJ2-7; the match to TRBD2 covers 9 bases. TRBV5-3 is an ORF for which the function is uncertain. The CDR3 sequence is 14 residues long. The ends lost 3 bases at V and 2 bases at J; junction bases unmatched: 3. CDR3 protein: CARSWTSETYEQYF. The CDR3 DNA reads TGTGCCAGAAGCTGGACTAGCGAGACCTACGAGCAGTACTTC.

The CDR3 DNA is TGTGCCAGCAGCCGACCCCAGGGGGAGCAGTTCTTC. Protein product: CASSRPQGEQFF. The chain uses TRBV7-9 and TRBJ2-1, with D tentatively TRBD1 (6 bases). CDR1 and CDR2 (germline): SEHNR, FQNEAQ (reference sequence). V was pared by 5 bases and J by 10 bases, with 12 bases between. The CDR3 loop spans 12 amino acids.

This chain links TRBV18 with TRBJ2-3, with 7 bases fitting TRBD2. In germline, CDR1 is KGHSH, CDR2 LQKENI. Unmatched junction bases numbered 7, after V lost 3 bases and J lost 7 bases. CDR3 size: 14 residues. CDR3 protein: CASSPREGPHTQYF. The CDR3 DNA sequence: TGTGCCAGCTCACCGAGGGAGGGACCTCATACGCAGTATTTT.

This clone was seen only once. Other DNA sequences in the sample encode the same CDR3. The rearrangement joins TRBV5-6 to TRBJ2-5; D not resolved. Germline CDR1 and CDR2: SGHDT and YYEEEE. V shed 1 base and J shed 5 bases, with 3 bases lying between them. This CDR3 has 11 residues. CDR3 bases: TGTGCCAGCAGCTTGTTGGAGACCCAGTACTTC. Encoded protein: CASSLLETQYF.

The rearrangement joins TRBV6-6 to TRBJ2-1; D perhaps matches TRBD1 (6 bases). Trimming took 2 bases from V and 9 from J, leaving 17 bases between them. Germline-derived CDR1 and CDR2 are MNHNY and SVGAGI (reference sequence). The CDR3 is made up of 15 amino acids. CDR3 bases: TGTGCCAGCAGTTACAGGCAGGGGATTGGACTTGAGCAGTTCTTC. This sequence encodes CASSYRQGIGLEQFF.

As DNA, the CDR3 is TGCGCCAGCAGCCATGAATCAGGACGGGGGGGTCGCGTCGATGAGCAGTTCTTC. It is translated as CASSHESGRGGRVDEQFF. The V gene is TRBV4-1, the J gene TRBJ2-1, with 8 bases aligning to TRBD2. The CDR3 extends over 18 amino acids. Germline CDR1 MGHRA, CDR2 YSYEKL. V was pared by 3 bases and J by 8 bases, with 18 bases of the junction left unmatched.

The chain links TRBV5-5 to TRBJ2-7; 10 bases map to TRBD1. CDR1 and CDR2 from the germline V gene are SGHKS and YYEKEE (reference sequence). This CDR3 is built from 15 residues. The J segment lost 3 bases and the V segment lost 0 bases, leaving 3 bases of the junction unmatched. The CDR3 sequence: CASSLVRTGGYEQYF. CDR3 DNA: TGTGCCAGCAGCTTGGTCCGGACAGGGGGCTACGAGCAGTACTTC.

The rearrangement uses TRBV28 and TRBJ1-2; D unresolved. Looked up from germline, CDR1 is MDHEN and CDR2 is SYDVKM. CDR3 length: 16 residues. The V and J ends lost 1 base and 2 bases respectively, with 14 bases between them. CDR3 amino acids: CASSLSGDILNYGYTF. The DNA for the CDR3 is TGTGCCAGCAGTTTATCGGGAGATATCCTCAACTATGGCTACACCTTC.

The chain uses TRBV13 and TRBJ1-2; D is perhaps TRBD1 (6 bases). This CDR3 has 13 amino acids. The V end was cut by 4 bases, the J end by 4 bases, with 10 bases between. CDR1 PRHDT and CDR2 FYEKMQ come from the germline V gene (reference sequence). CDR3 residues: CASSYDRTYGYTF. The DNA of the CDR3 is TGTGCCAGCAGCTATGACAGGACCTATGGCTACACCTTC. The complete variable domain, with remaining parts taken from reference TRBV13 and TRBJ1-2, reads AAGVIQSPRHLIKEKRETATLKCYPIPRHDTVYWYQQGPGQDPQFLISFYEKMQSDKGSIPDRFSAQQFSDYHSELNMSSLELGDSALYFCASSYDRTYGYTFGSGTRLTVV.